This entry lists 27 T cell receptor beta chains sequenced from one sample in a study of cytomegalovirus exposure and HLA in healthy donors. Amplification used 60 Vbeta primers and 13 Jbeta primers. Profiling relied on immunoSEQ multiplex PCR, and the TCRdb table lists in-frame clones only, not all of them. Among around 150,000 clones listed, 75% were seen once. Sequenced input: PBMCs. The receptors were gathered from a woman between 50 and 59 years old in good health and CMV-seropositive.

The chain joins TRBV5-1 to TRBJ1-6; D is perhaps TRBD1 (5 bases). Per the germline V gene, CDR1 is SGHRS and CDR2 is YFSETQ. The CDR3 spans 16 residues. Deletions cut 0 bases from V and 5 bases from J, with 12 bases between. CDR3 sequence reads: CASSLASTANNSPLHF. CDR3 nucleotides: TGCGCCAGCAGCTTGGCCTCGACAGCTAATAATTCACCCCTCCACTTT.

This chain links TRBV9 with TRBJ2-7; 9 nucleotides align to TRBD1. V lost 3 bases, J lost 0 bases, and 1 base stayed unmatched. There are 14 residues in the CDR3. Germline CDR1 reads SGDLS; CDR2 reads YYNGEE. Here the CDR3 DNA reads TGTGCCAGCAGCGCGACAGGGGGCTCCTACGAGCAGTACTTC. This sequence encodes CASSATGGSYEQYF. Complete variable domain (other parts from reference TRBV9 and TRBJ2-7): DSGVTQTPKHLITATGQRVTLRCSPRSGDLSVYWYQQSLDQGLQFLIQYYNGEERAKGNILERFSAQQFPDLHSELNLSSLELGDSALYFCASSATGGSYEQYFGPGTRLTVT.

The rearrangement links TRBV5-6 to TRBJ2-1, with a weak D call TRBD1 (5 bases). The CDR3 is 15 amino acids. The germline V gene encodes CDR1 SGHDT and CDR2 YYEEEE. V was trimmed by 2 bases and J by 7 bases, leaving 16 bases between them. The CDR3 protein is CASSFFLTEGNEQFF. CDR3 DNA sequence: TGTGCCAGCAGCTTTTTTCTGACAGAAGGAAATGAGCAGTTCTTC.

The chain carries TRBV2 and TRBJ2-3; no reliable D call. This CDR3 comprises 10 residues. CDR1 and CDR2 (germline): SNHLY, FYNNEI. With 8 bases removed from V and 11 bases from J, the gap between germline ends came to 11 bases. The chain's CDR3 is CASRSGWQYF. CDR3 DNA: TGTGCCAGCCGATCAGGTTGGCAGTATTTT.

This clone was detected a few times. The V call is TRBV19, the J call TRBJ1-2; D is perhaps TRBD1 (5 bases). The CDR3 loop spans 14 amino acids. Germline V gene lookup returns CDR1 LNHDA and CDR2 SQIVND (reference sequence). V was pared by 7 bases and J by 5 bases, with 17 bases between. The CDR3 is CASTTGTEKYGYTF. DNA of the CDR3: TGTGCCAGTACAACCGGGACTGAGAAGTATGGCTACACCTTC.

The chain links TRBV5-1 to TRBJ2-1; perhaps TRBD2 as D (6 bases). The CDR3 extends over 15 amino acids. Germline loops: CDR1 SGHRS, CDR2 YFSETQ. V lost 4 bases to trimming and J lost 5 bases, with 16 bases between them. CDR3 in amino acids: CASSGRGVDDNEQFF. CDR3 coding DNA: TGCGCCAGCAGCGGTCGCGGGGTGGACGACAATGAGCAGTTCTTC.

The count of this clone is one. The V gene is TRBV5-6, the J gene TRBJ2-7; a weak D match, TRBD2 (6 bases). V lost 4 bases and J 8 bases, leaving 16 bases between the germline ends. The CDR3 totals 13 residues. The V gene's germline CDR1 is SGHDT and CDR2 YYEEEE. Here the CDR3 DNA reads TGTGCCAGCAGCCCGGGGCGGGACCGCCAGCAGTACTTC. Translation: CASSPGRDRQQYF.

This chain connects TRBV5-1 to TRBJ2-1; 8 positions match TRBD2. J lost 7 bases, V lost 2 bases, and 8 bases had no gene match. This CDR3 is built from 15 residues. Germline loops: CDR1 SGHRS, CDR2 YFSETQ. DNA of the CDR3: TGCGCCAGCAGCTTAAACGGGGGGGCCGGAAATGAGCAGTTCTTC. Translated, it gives CASSLNGGAGNEQFF.

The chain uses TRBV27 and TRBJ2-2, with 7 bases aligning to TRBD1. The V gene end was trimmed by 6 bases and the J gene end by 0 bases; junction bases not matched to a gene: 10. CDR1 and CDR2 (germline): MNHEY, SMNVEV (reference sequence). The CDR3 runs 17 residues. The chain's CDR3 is CASSQGVQAANTGELFF. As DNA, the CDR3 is TGTGCCAGCAGCCAGGGGGTACAAGCGGCGAACACCGGGGAGCTGTTTTTT.

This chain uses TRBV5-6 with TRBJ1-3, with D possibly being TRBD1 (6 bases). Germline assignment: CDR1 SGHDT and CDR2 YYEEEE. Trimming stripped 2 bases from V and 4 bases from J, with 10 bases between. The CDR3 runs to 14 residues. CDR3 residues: CASSFTGTGNTIYF. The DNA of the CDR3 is TGTGCCAGCAGCTTCACAGGGACGGGAAACACCATATATTTT.

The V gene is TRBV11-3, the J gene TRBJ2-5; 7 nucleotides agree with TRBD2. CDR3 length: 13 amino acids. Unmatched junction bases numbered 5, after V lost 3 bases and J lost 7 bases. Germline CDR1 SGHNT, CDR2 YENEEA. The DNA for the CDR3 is TGTGCCAGCAGCTTGGGCCGCGGGGGGACCCAGTACTTC. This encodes CASSLGRGGTQYF. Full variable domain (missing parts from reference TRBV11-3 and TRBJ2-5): EAGVVQSPRYKIIEKKQPVAFWCNPISGHNTLYWYLQNLGQGPELLIRYENEEAVDDSQLPKDRFSAERLKGVDSTLKIQPAELGDSAVYLCASSLGRGGTQYFGPGTRLLVL.

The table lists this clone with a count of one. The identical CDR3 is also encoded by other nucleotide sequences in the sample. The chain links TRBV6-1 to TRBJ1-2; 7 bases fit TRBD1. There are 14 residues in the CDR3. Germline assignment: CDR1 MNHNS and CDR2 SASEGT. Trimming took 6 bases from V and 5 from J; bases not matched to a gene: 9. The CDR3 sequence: CASSARDSAYGYTF. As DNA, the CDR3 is TGTGCCAGCAGCGCCAGGGACAGTGCTTATGGCTACACCTTC.

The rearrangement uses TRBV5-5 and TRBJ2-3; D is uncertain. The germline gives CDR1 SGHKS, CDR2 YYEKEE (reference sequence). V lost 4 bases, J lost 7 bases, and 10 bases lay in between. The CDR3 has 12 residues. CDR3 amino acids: CASSTLDYTQYF. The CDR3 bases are TGTGCCAGCAGCACCCTCGACTATACGCAGTATTTT.

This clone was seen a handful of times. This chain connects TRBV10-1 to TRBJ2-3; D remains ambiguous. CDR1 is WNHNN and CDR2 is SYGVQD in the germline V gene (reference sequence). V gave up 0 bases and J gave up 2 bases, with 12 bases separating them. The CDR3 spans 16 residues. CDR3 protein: CASSESIAKPTDTQYF. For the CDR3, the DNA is TGCGCCAGCAGTGAGTCGATAGCTAAACCCACAGATACGCAGTATTTT.

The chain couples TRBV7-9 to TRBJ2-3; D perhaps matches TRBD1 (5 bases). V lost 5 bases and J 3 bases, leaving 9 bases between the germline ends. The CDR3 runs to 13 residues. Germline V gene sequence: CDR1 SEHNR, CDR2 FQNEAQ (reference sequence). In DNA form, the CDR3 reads TGTGCCAGCAGCCTACGACAGACAGATACGCAGTATTTT. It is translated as CASSLRQTDTQYF.

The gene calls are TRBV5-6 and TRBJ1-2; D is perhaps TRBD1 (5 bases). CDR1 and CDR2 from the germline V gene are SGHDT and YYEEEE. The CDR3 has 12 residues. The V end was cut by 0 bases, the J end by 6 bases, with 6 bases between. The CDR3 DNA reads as TGTGCCAGCAGCTTGGCAGGGAATGGCTACACCTTC. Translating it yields CASSLAGNGYTF.

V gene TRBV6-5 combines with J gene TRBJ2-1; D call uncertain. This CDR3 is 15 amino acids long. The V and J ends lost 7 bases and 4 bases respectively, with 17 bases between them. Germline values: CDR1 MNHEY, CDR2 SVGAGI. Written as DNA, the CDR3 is TGTGCCAGCACCACCTACTTACTCCCGTACAATGAGCAGTTCTTC. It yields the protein CASTTYLLPYNEQFF.

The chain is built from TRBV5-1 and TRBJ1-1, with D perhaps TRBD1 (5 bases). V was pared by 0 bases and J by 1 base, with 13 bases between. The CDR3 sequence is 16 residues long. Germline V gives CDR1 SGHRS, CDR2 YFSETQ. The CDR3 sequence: CASSLVAGATNTEAFF. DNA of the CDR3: TGCGCCAGCAGCTTGGTGGCTGGGGCGACGAACACTGAAGCTTTCTTT. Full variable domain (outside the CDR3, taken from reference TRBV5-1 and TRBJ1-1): KAGVTQTPRYLIKTRGQQVTLSCSPISGHRSVSWYQQTPGQGLQFLFEYFSETQRNKGNFPGRFSGRQFSNSRSEMNVSTLELGDSALYLCASSLVAGATNTEAFFGQGTRLTVV.

The CDR3 DNA follows: TGTGCCAGCTCCCTGACTCAGGGGGATTCACCCCTCCACTTT. Its translation is CASSLTQGDSPLHF. The rearrangement links TRBV18 to TRBJ1-6; TRBD1 aligns across 7 bases. The CDR3 is 14 amino acids. Germline CDR1 is KGHSH and CDR2 is LQKENI. The trim removed 6 bases at V and 8 bases at J, leaving 7 bases unmatched. Complete variable domain (other parts from reference TRBV18 and TRBJ1-6): NAGVMQNPRHLVRRRGQEARLRCSPMKGHSHVYWYRQLPEEGLKFMVYLQKENIIDESGMPKERFSAEFPKEGPSILRIQQVVRGDSAAYFCASSLTQGDSPLHFGNGTRLTVT.

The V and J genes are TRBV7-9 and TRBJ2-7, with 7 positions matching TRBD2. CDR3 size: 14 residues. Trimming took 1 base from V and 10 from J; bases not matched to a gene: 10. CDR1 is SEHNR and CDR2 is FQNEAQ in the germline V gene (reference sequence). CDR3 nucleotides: TGTGCCAGCAGCTTAGGCGAGCGGGGCCCTGTACAGTACTTC. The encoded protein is CASSLGERGPVQYF.

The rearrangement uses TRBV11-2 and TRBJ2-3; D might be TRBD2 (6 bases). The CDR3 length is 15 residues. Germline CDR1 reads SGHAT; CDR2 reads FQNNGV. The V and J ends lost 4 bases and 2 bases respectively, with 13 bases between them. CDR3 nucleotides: TGTGCCAGCAGCTCCGGGGACTTACCCACAGATACGCAGTATTTT. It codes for CASSSGDLPTDTQYF.

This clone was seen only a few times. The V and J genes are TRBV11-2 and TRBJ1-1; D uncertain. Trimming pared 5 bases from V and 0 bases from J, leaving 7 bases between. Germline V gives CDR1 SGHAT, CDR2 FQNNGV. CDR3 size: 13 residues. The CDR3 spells CASSPSLNTEAFF. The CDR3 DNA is TGTGCCAGCAGCCCAAGCTTGAACACTGAAGCTTTCTTT.

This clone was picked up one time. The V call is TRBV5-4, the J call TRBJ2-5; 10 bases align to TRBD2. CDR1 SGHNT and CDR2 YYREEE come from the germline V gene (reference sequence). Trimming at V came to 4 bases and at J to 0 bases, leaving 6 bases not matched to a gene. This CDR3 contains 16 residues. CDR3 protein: CASSPGTSAYQETQYF. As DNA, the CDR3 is TGTGCCAGCAGCCCCGGGACTAGCGCGTACCAAGAGACCCAGTACTTC.

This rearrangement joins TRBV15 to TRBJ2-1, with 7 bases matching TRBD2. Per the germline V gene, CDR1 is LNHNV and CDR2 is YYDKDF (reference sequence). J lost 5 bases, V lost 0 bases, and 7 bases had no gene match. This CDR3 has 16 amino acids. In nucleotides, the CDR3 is TGTGCCACCAGCAGAGATCCCGGACTAGTAAACAATGAGCAGTTCTTC. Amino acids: CATSRDPGLVNNEQFF. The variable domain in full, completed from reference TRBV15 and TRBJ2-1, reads DAMVIQNPRYQVTQFGKPVTLSCSQTLNHNVMYWYQQKSSQAPKLLFHYYDKDFNNEADTPDNFQSRRPNTSFCFLDIRSPGLGDTAMYLCATSRDPGLVNNEQFFGPGTRLTVL.

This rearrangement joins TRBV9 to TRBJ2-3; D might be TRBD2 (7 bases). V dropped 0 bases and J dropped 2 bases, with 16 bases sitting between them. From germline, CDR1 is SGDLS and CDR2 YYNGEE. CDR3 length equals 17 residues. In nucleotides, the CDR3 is TGTGCCAGCAGCGTAGATCTAGGGGGGACTAACACAGATACGCAGTATTTT. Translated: CASSVDLGGTNTDTQYF.

CDR3 nucleotides: TGTGCCAGCAGCTTGGGGGACAGGGGTGGCGACTATGGCTACACCTTC. Its protein is CASSLGDRGGDYGYTF. V and J are TRBV5-4 and TRBJ1-2; 10 nucleotides align to TRBD1. J lost 3 bases, V lost 0 bases, and 5 bases had no gene match. Germline lookup yields CDR1 SGHNT and CDR2 YYREEE (reference sequence). The CDR3 totals 16 residues.

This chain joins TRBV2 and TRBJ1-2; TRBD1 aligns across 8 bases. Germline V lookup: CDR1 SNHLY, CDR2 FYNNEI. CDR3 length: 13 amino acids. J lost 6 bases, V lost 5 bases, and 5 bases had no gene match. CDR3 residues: CASSPDRANGYTF. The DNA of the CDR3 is TGTGCCAGCAGTCCGGACAGGGCGAATGGCTACACCTTC.